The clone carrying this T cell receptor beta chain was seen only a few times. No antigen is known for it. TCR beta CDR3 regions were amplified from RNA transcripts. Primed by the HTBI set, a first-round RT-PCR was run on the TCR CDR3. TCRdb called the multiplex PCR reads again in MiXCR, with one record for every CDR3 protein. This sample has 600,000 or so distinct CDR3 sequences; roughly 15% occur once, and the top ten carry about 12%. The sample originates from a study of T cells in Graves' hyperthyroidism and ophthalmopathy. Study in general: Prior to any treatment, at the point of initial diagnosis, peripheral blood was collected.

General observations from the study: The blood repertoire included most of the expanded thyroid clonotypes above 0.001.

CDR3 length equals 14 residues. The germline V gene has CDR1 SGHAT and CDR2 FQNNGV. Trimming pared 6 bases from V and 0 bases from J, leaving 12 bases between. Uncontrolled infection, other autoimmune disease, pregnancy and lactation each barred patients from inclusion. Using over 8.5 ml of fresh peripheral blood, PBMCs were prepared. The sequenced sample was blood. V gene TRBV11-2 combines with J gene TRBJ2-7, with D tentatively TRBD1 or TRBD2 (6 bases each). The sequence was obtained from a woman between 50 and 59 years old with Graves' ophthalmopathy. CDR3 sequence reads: CASRRGRSSYEQYF. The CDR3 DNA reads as TGTGCCAGCAGAAGGGGGAGGAGCTCCTACGAGCAGTACTTC.